These 8 T cell receptor beta chains came from one sample sequenced in a study of long-term antiretroviral therapy in people with HIV. Sequencing used immunoSEQ v3.0 at survey level. The protocol was immunoSEQ multiplex PCR, while the TCRdb copy is restricted to in-frame clones and leaves out a portion. The repertoire holds 30,000 to 40,000 clones, with about four fifths as singletons. The source material was unsorted PBMCs, sampled 0.3 years after starting antiretroviral therapy. All receptors come from a young man with HIV.

This chain uses TRBV10-1 with TRBJ1-1; 7 bases agree with TRBD1. The V gene end was trimmed by 6 bases and the J gene end by 6 bases; junction bases not matched to a gene: 7. The length of the CDR3 is 13 residues. CDR1 and CDR2 from the germline V gene are WNHNN and SYGVQD (reference sequence). CDR3 residues: CASSEQGIPEAFF. CDR3 bases: TGCGCCAGCAGCGAACAGGGGATACCTGAAGCTTTCTTT.

The chain uses TRBV19 and TRBJ2-5, with D possibly TRBD1 on 6 matching bases. CDR3 length: 17 residues. The germline CDR1 and CDR2 sequences are LNHDA and SQIVND (reference sequence). The V end lost 3 bases, the J end lost 5 bases, and 22 bases lay between the germline ends. CDR3 nucleotides: TGTGCCAGTAGTATCATCCTAATACAGGGATATGCGGAGACCCAGTACTTC. Its protein product is CASSIILIQGYAETQYF. Full variable domain (rest looked up from reference TRBV19 and TRBJ2-5): DGGITQSPKYLFRKEGQNVTLSCEQNLNHDAMYWYRQDPGQGLRLIYYSQIVNDFQKGDIAEGYSVSREKKESFPLTVTSAQKNPTAFYLCASSIILIQGYAETQYFGPGTRLLVL.

J is TRBJ2-5 and V is TRBV5-1; D gene uncertain. There are 16 residues in the CDR3. Trimming pared 0 bases from V and 5 bases from J, leaving 17 bases between. Germline CDR1 SGHRS, CDR2 YFSETQ. This chain's CDR3 is CASSLGLRTGGETQYF. DNA of the CDR3: TGCGCCAGCAGCTTGGGGCTCCGGACCGGTGGGGAGACCCAGTACTTC. Full variable domain (remainder filled in from reference TRBV5-1 and TRBJ2-5): KAGVTQTPRYLIKTRGQQVTLSCSPISGHRSVSWYQQTPGQGLQFLFEYFSETQRNKGNFPGRFSGRQFSNSRSEMNVSTLELGDSALYLCASSLGLRTGGETQYFGPGTRLLVL.

The chain is built from TRBV12-2 and TRBJ2-7; the DNA was not compared with TRBD1, the D call given in the table. TRBV12-2 constitutes a pseudogene. The CDR3 has 16 amino acids. The CDR3 coding sequence is TGTGCAAGTCGCGGGGAGACAGGGGCGAGATCCTACGAGCAGTACTTC. This translates into CASRGETGARSYEQYF.

This rearrangement joins TRBV7-8 to TRBJ2-7, with D unresolved. V gave up 2 bases and J gave up 1 base, with 9 bases separating them. Germline loops: CDR1 SGHVS, CDR2 FQNEAQ. The CDR3 is 14 amino acids. The CDR3 loop reads CASSLNDGSYEQYF. Here the CDR3 DNA reads TGTGCCAGCAGCTTAAACGACGGGTCCTACGAGCAGTACTTC.

The chain joins TRBV18 to TRBJ2-2; D unclear. Deletions cut 3 bases from V and 7 bases from J, with 24 bases between. Per the germline V gene, CDR1 is KGHSH and CDR2 is LQKENI. This CDR3 is built from 18 residues. The CDR3 DNA follows: TGTGCCAGCTCACCCCTCGGCCCTGTGCGGCTCCTCGGCGGGGAGCTGTTTTTT. This translates into CASSPLGPVRLLGGELFF.

The chain joins TRBV9 to TRBJ1-1, with D perhaps matching TRBD1 (6 bases). The CDR3 loop spans 16 amino acids. Trimming removed 1 base from V and 0 bases from J, with 13 bases in between. From germline, CDR1 is SGDLS and CDR2 YYNGEE. CDR3 DNA sequence: TGTGCCAGCAGCGTATGGACAGCAGGCATGAACACTGAAGCTTTCTTT. Its translation is CASSVWTAGMNTEAFF.

The chain is built from TRBV5-1 and TRBJ2-1, with 7 bases matching TRBD2. This CDR3 spans 16 amino acids. The germline V gene encodes CDR1 SGHRS and CDR2 YFSETQ. With 2 bases clipped from V and 7 bases from J, the junction kept 12 bases outside the gene matches. The CDR3 region is CASSFNPAASGNEQFF. CDR3 DNA: TGCGCCAGCAGCTTTAACCCGGCGGCTAGCGGAAATGAGCAGTTCTTC.